Following are 26 T cell receptor beta chains from one sample sequenced in a study of CD8+ T cells in alopecia areata. The treatment: oral pan-JAK inhibitor, 5-10 mg twice daily. It was cDNA, reverse transcribed from extracted RNA, that served as the sequencing template. Measured with immunoSEQ multiplex PCR; TCRdb has only the in-frame clones, and not every one. The data show 210,000 or so clones, approximately 72% seen once. The sample consisted of CD4+ T cells sorted from blood, taken at week 44, from a patient treated with tofacitinib. All receptors derive from a human donor with alopecia areata.

This clone was seen a single time. The rearrangement uses TRBV2 and TRBJ1-2, with D possibly being TRBD1 (5 bases). The germline gives CDR1 SNHLY, CDR2 FYNNEI. V lost 6 bases, J lost 1 base, and 12 bases lay in between. The CDR3 runs 14 residues. CDR3 sequence (DNA): TGTGCCAGCAGCCCTAGACAGCTTAACTATGGCTACACCTTC. Translation gives CASSPRQLNYGYTF. Full variable domain (missing parts from reference TRBV2 and TRBJ1-2): EPEVTQTPSHQVTQMGQEVILRCVPISNHLYFYWYRQILGQKVEFLVSFYNNEISEKSEIFDDQFSVERPDGSNFTLKIRSTKLEDSAMYFCASSPRQLNYGYTFGSGTRLTVV.

V usage is TRBV23-1 and J usage is TRBJ1-6; 7 bases line up with TRBD1. TRBV23-1 is an ORF, with its function uncertain. The CDR3 has 21 amino acids. Trimming removed 3 bases from V and 0 bases from J; junction bases left unmatched: 17. CDR3 nucleotides: TGCGCCAGCAGTCATCCTGAATGGGTGCTCTACAGGGGCTCCTATAATTCACCCCTCCACTTT. This encodes CASSHPEWVLYRGSYNSPLHF.

This clone is a singleton in its sample. The genes are TRBV27 and TRBJ1-6, with D perhaps TRBD1 (5 bases). Germline V gives CDR1 MNHEY, CDR2 SMNVEV (reference sequence). CDR3 length: 22 amino acids. The V and J ends lost 2 bases and 0 bases respectively, with 26 bases between them. CDR3 DNA: TGTGCCAGCAGTTTAACGGGGGTAATCGCGGGCCGGTTCAGCTCCTATAATTCACCCCTCCACTTT. As protein: CASSLTGVIAGRFSSYNSPLHF.

The table lists this clone with a few counts. The rearrangement links TRBV4-3 to TRBJ1-4; the match to TRBD1 covers 7 bases. The CDR3 runs to 16 residues. The trim removed 0 bases at V and 5 bases at J, leaving 6 bases unmatched. Germline V gene data show CDR1 as LGHNA and CDR2 as YSLEER. The CDR3 nucleotides are TGCGCCAGCAGCCAAGAGGGACAGTCTACCAATGAAAAACTGTTTTTT. As protein: CASSQEGQSTNEKLFF.

The J gene is TRBJ2-7, the V gene TRBV25-1; weak D call: TRBD2 (6 bases). V shed 2 bases and J shed 4 bases, with 6 bases lying between them. CDR1 and CDR2 (germline): MGHDK, SYGVNS. The length of the CDR3 is 12 residues. This CDR3 is CASSEGGYEQYF. CDR3 sequence (DNA): TGTGCCAGCAGTGAAGGGGGGTACGAGCAGTACTTC.

CDR3 nucleotide sequence: TGTGCCAGCTCACAGGGTCCCCAACAGCCCCAGCATTTT. This gives the protein CASSQGPQQPQHF. The chain combines TRBV18 with TRBJ1-5; the D is unclear. The CDR3 consists of 13 residues. From germline, CDR1 is KGHSH and CDR2 LQKENI. The germline V and J ends were trimmed by 4 bases and 7 bases, with 11 bases remaining between them.

This clone was seen a handful of times. The chain links TRBV7-9 to TRBJ2-3, with D unresolved. V lost 5 bases to trimming and J lost 10 bases, with 10 bases between them. CDR3 length: 11 residues. Germline CDR1 reads SEHNR; CDR2 reads FQNEAQ (reference sequence). In DNA, the CDR3 is TGTGCCAGCAGCCCATCAGTCGCGCAGTATTTT. Translated, it gives CASSPSVAQYF. The full variable domain, its missing parts supplied by reference TRBV7-9 and TRBJ2-3, is DTGVSQNPRHKITKRGQNVTFRCDPISEHNRLYWYRQTLGQGPEFLTYFQNEAQLEKSRLLSDRFSAERPKGSFSTLEIQRTEQGDSAMYLCASSPSVAQYFGPGTRLTVL.

J is TRBJ1-1 and V is TRBV10-3; D is perhaps TRBD1 (5 bases). From germline, CDR1 is ENHRY and CDR2 SYGVKD. Trimming took 3 bases from V and 1 from J, leaving 12 bases between them. The CDR3 covers 15 residues. In DNA, the CDR3 is TGTGCCATCAGTGATTCAGGGTCCCAGAACACTGAAGCTTTCTTT. Amino acid sequence: CAISDSGSQNTEAFF.

This clone was seen only once. The chain employs TRBV29-1 and TRBJ1-2, with 9 bases matching TRBD1. The ends lost 3 bases at V and 3 bases at J; junction bases unmatched: 8. The CDR3 extends over 15 amino acids. Germline lookup yields CDR1 SQVTM and CDR2 ANQGSEA. CDR3 DNA: TGCAGCGTTGAGTACAGGGGGCAAACTCACTATGGCTACACCTTC. Translated, it gives CSVEYRGQTHYGYTF.

This clone was counted only a few times. The J gene is TRBJ2-1, the V gene TRBV30; 7 nucleotides line up with TRBD1. This CDR3 spans 15 amino acids. CDR1 and CDR2 from the germline V gene are GTSNPN and SVGIG (reference sequence). V was pared by 5 bases and J by 0 bases, with 7 bases of the junction left unmatched. The CDR3 DNA follows: TGTGCCTGGGGAACGGGACAGAGCTCCTACAATGAGCAGTTCTTC. Protein: CAWGTGQSSYNEQFF.

This rearrangement joins TRBV27 to TRBJ2-1; 11 bases align to TRBD2. Trimming cost V 6 bases and J 6 bases; bases outside gene matches: 7. Looked up from germline, CDR1 is MNHEY and CDR2 is SMNVEV (reference sequence). The CDR3 runs to 15 residues. The DNA for the CDR3 is TGTGCCAGCAGACTGACTAGCGGGGTCCCCAATGAGCAGTTCTTC. Translation: CASRLTSGVPNEQFF.

As DNA, the CDR3 is TGTGCCAGCAGCTGGGACAGTCCTAACTATGGCTACACCTTC. This translates into CASSWDSPNYGYTF. V is TRBV7-2 and J is TRBJ1-2, with 7 nucleotides matching TRBD1. Germline loops: CDR1 SGHTA, CDR2 FQGNSA. V lost 4 bases and J lost 0; bases outside the gene matches: 2. The CDR3 has 14 residues.

This clone was seen only a few times. V gene TRBV29-1 combines with J gene TRBJ2-1, with 12 positions matching TRBD2. The CDR3 is 16 amino acids. Looked up from germline, CDR1 is SQVTM and CDR2 is ANQGSEA. After removal of 3 bases from V and 6 bases from J, the junction contained 9 bases not matched to a gene. CDR3 in amino acids: CSVESASGGAINEQFF. Written as DNA, the CDR3 is TGCAGCGTTGAGTCGGCTAGCGGGGGGGCCATCAATGAGCAGTTCTTC.

The chain uses TRBV29-1 and TRBJ1-1; D is undetermined. CDR3 length: 13 amino acids. Germline V gene sequence: CDR1 SQVTM, CDR2 ANQGSEA. The V and J ends lost 4 bases and 3 bases respectively, with 12 bases between them. The CDR3 here is CSVVHVAYTEAFF. The CDR3 region has the DNA TGCAGCGTTGTCCACGTGGCATACACTGAAGCTTTCTTT.

This chain connects TRBV2 to TRBJ1-2, with D perhaps TRBD1 (6 bases). Between the trimmed V and J ends, which lost 2 bases and 0 bases, there was a span of 7 bases. The germline CDR1 and CDR2 sequences are SNHLY and FYNNEI. The CDR3 runs to 14 residues. The CDR3 DNA follows: TGTGCCAGCAGTGAAAGGACAGCTAACTATGGCTACACCTTC. Translated, it gives CASSERTANYGYTF.

The rearrangement joins TRBV30 to TRBJ1-5; D remains ambiguous. The CDR3 length is 13 residues. Looked up from germline, CDR1 is GTSNPN and CDR2 is SVGIG (reference sequence). Trimming removed 0 bases from V and 8 bases from J, with 11 bases in between. CDR3: CAWSVNRGEPQHF. The CDR3 bases are TGTGCCTGGAGTGTAAACCGGGGAGAGCCCCAGCATTTT.

The gene calls are TRBV12-5 and TRBJ2-2; D is uncertain. Trimming stripped 2 bases from V and 4 bases from J, with 20 bases between. Germline V gene sequence: CDR1 LGHNT, CDR2 FRNRAP. This CDR3 contains 18 residues. DNA for the CDR3: TGTGCTAGTGGTTTGCCCAGGACCTTAACGAGAGGCACCGGGGAGCTGTTTTTT. This sequence encodes CASGLPRTLTRGTGELFF.

This clone was seen a handful of times. The chain links TRBV27 to TRBJ1-1; TRBD1 aligns across 7 bases. The junction had 6 bases not matched to a gene; V was cut back by 8 bases and J by 0 bases. The CDR3 is 14 amino acids. Germline V gene sequence: CDR1 MNHEY, CDR2 SMNVEV (reference sequence). The DNA for the CDR3 is TGTGCCAGCCGGAACAGGGGCCTGAACACTGAAGCTTTCTTT. Its translation is CASRNRGLNTEAFF.

This clone appeared once. The rearrangement joins TRBV29-1 to TRBJ2-3; possibly TRBD1 for D (5 bases). Germline CDR1 and CDR2: SQVTM and ANQGSEA. This CDR3 is built from 17 residues. V lost 4 bases and J 1 base, leaving 21 bases between the germline ends. DNA of the CDR3: TGCAGCGTTGCAAACCTCGGGCAGGGTTTTGGCACAGATACGCAGTATTTT. Protein: CSVANLGQGFGTDTQYF.

The CDR3 DNA reads as TGTGCCAGTAGCCCGACTAGGATGGGGGGAAACTATGGCTACACCTTC. Its translation: CASSPTRMGGNYGYTF. The chain employs TRBV19 and TRBJ1-2; D perhaps matches TRBD1 (5 bases). Trimming pared 6 bases from V and 2 bases from J, leaving 19 bases between. Germline lookup yields CDR1 LNHDA and CDR2 SQIVND (reference sequence). The CDR3 contains 16 residues.

J is TRBJ2-6 and V is TRBV29-1; the D gene is possibly TRBD2 (5 bases). The V and J ends lost 6 bases and 0 bases respectively, with 12 bases between them. The CDR3 runs to 15 residues. Germline V gene data show CDR1 as SQVTM and CDR2 as ANQGSEA. The CDR3 DNA sequence: TGCAGCGTCGGGGTTGCGAGCTCTGGGGCCAACGTCCTGACTTTC. Translation: CSVGVASSGANVLTF.

This clone came up many times. This rearrangement joins TRBV5-1 to TRBJ2-5, with D uncertain. CDR3 size: 14 residues. Germline CDR1 is SGHRS and CDR2 is YFSETQ. The V and J ends lost 0 bases and 5 bases respectively, with 11 bases between them. The CDR3 region is CASSLDMGWETQYF. The CDR3 nucleotides are TGCGCCAGCAGCTTGGATATGGGGTGGGAGACCCAGTACTTC.

A word on this clone: At the DNA level, this CDR3 is encoded by other sequences in the same sample as well. This chain uses TRBV20-1 with TRBJ2-7; TRBD2 might be the D (6 bases). Germline V lookup: CDR1 DFQATT, CDR2 SNEGSKA (reference sequence). The CDR3 is 11 amino acids. V shed 3 bases and J shed 3 bases, with 6 bases lying between them. The CDR3 loop reads CSARGGYEQYF. CDR3 nucleotide sequence: TGCAGTGCTAGGGGGGGCTACGAGCAGTACTTC.

The V call is TRBV29-1, the J call TRBJ2-5, with 7 bases that match TRBD1. Germline CDR1 and CDR2: SQVTM and ANQGSEA. The CDR3 is 13 residues long. V was pared by 4 bases and J by 1 base, with 3 bases of the junction left unmatched. This CDR3 reads CSVGTGPQETQYF. CDR3 DNA sequence: TGCAGCGTTGGGACAGGCCCCCAAGAGACCCAGTACTTC.

The V and J genes are TRBV6-6 and TRBJ2-7; no firm D call. From germline, CDR1 is MNHNY and CDR2 SVGAGI (reference sequence). This CDR3 comprises 11 residues. Trimming pared 5 bases from V and 5 bases from J, leaving 7 bases between. CDR3 loop: CASSALDEQYF. The DNA for the CDR3 is TGTGCCAGCAGTGCACTTGACGAGCAGTACTTC.

The V gene is TRBV7-6, the J gene TRBJ2-7; no definite D call. Germline CDR1 reads SGHVS; CDR2 reads FNYEAQ. Trimming cost V 5 bases and J 7 bases, with 18 bases left between them. The CDR3 covers 14 residues. CDR3: CASSPRDPPREQYF. CDR3 DNA sequence: TGTGCCAGCAGCCCCCGAGATCCCCCGCGAGAGCAGTACTTC.